This T cell receptor beta chain was retrieved from a study of cytomegalovirus exposure and HLA in healthy donors. This CDR3 is 17 amino acids long. The germline V gene has CDR1 SGHDN and CDR2 FVKESK. Trimming pared 4 bases from V and 4 bases from J, leaving 17 bases between. Sequencing used immunoSEQ multiplex PCR; TCRdb keeps in-frame clones, though not all of them. The table records tens of thousands of clones, roughly 94% of them present only once. Sequenced material: PBMCs. J is TRBJ2-6 and V is TRBV14; D gene uncertain. The clonotype was recovered from a man in his late teens or twenties in good health and CMV-seropositive. This CDR3 is CASSLQHQASGANVLTF. CDR3 bases: TGTGCCAGCAGCCTTCAACATCAGGCCTCCGGGGCCAACGTCCTGACTTTC. Using reference TRBV14 and TRBJ2-6 for the parts outside the CDR3, the full variable domain is EAGVTQFPSHSVIEKGQTVTLRCDPISGHDNLYWYRRVMGKEIKFLLHFVKESKQDESGMPNNRFLAERTGGTYSTLKVQPAELEDSGVYFCASSLQHQASGANVLTFGAGSRLTVL.